This T cell receptor (beta chain) was captured by sequencing in a study of control samples from healthy donors and cancer patients. This CDR3 region has 14 residues. Germline-derived CDR1 and CDR2 are SGHTA and FQGNSA. With 3 bases removed from V and 4 bases from J, the gap between germline ends came to 12 bases. Sequencing used immunoSEQ multiplex PCR; TCRdb keeps in-frame clones, though not all of them. The sample lists roughly 370,000 clones; 80% to 95% were seen once. The sequence was collected from a man aged 35 to 55 with head and neck cancer. The rearrangement uses TRBV7-2 and TRBJ2-5; D possibly corresponds to TRBD2 (7 bases). What was sequenced was PBMCs. The CDR3 protein is CASSFRRGGETQYF. Written as DNA, the CDR3 is TGTGCCAGCAGCTTTAGGAGGGGGGGAGAGACCCAGTACTTC.